This T cell receptor beta chain was recovered during a study of regulatory T cells in long-lasting Graves disease. Overall study results and limits: Peripheral blood alone, not thyroid tissue, underwent study. Relative to new patients (966), persistent patients exhibited greater sharing of public clonotypes (around 2,800). It was in persistent disease that TRBV28, TRBJ1-2 and TRBJ2-5 were favored.

Libraries of TCR beta came from iRepertoire HTBI primers plus Arm-PCR of CDR3 regions. TCRdb analysed the multiplex PCR reads with MiXCR anew, one entry per CDR3 protein. The data contain roughly 450,000 distinct CDR3 sequences, around 21% of them singletons. As to time point: persistent/refractory GD, antithyroid drugs over 5 years with positive TRAb. The TCR library was made from RNA that had been extracted from PBMCs in TRIzol. CDR1 and CDR2 from the germline V gene are MNHNS and SASEGT. This CDR3 is built from 13 residues. V was clipped by 7 bases and J by 7 bases; unmatched bases: 9. This clonotype was seen at least ten times. Its antigen is not known.

This receptor was obtained from a female donor with Graves disease. The rearrangement uses TRBV6-1 and TRBJ2-7, with 8 positions matching TRBD2. This sample comprised peripheral blood mononuclear cells (PBMCs), obtained when the disease was refractory, from a patient treated with antithyroid drugs. The CDR3 sequence is CASTTGGPSEQYF. CDR3 nucleotide sequence: TGTGCCAGCACAACGGGAGGGCCGAGTGAGCAGTACTTC.